This is a list of T cell receptor beta chains from one sample in a study of cytomegalovirus exposure and HLA in healthy donors. Assay used: immunoSEQ multiplex PCR; TCRdb lists only in-frame clones, some missing. Of 150,000 to 200,000 clones listed, approximately 87% are singletons. Sample: PBMCs. The receptor source for this set is a woman aged 25 to 39 in good health and CMV-seronegative. CDR3s include the opening cysteine and the closing phenylalanine or tryptophan.

>TRBJ1-4|TRBV7-9
CASSRTGTGGEKLFF
>TRBJ1-2|TRBV7-9
CASSLHRGQDGGYTF
>TRBJ2-7|TRBV6-5
CASSRQGLHEQYF
>TRBJ2-7|TRBV6-5
CASSRQNEQYF
>TRBJ1-1|TRBV27
CASSLTGNTEAFF
>TRBJ1-2|TRBV9
CASSVQGQNYGYTF
>TRBJ1-2|TRBV9
CASSVTQGAGGYTF
>TRBJ2-5|TRBV7-8
CASSPRTSGGVWETQYF
>TRBJ2-7|TRBV7-8
CASSSRDTYEQYF
>TRBJ2-7|TRBV7-9
CASSWDSKEQYF
>TRBJ1-1|TRBV7-8
CASSLALSRMNTEAFF
>TRBJ1-1|TRBV11-2
CASSLGRGLNTEAFF
>TRBJ2-7|TRBV18
CASSPPGQEAYEQYF
>TRBJ2-2|TRBV7-9
CASSLGSGSGELFF
>TRBJ2-7|TRBV10-2
CASSESSYEQYF
>TRBJ2-2|TRBV5-8
CASQDRTNTGELFF
>TRBJ1-1|TRBV27
CASSLQRDTEAFF
>TRBJ1-5|TRBV30
CAWSVQEDQPQHF
>TRBJ1-1|TRBV27
CASTLYPPRQGGNTEAFF
>TRBJ2-7|TRBV6-5
CASSYKLAGEQYF
>TRBJ1-1|TRBV5-1
CASSLTTMNTEAFF
>TRBJ2-1|TRBV5-1
CASSFSPGQGSNEQFF
>TRBJ2-3|TRBV27
CASSLGQVRPHTDTQYF
>TRBJ2-1|TRBV6-5
CASSFGGFAYNEQFF
>TRBJ2-6|TRBV5-1
CASSFAGGSSGANVLTF
>TRBJ1-1|TRBV7-9
CASSPGTGDFSTEAFF
>TRBJ2-1|TRBV27
CASRPEGGARNEQFF
>TRBJ1-2|TRBV19
CATGSYGYTF
>TRBJ2-7|TRBV27
CASSLSPGQGAYEQYF
>TRBJ2-3|TRBV28
CAVTGLRTDTQYF
>TRBJ1-1|TRBV6-5
CASMGADAGNTEAFF
>TRBJ1-5|TRBV6-6
CASSYLGQGLGQPQHF
>TRBJ2-5|TRBV5-6
CASSLVGQGARETQYF
>TRBJ2-2|TRBV15
CATGTGYTGELFF
>TRBJ2-1|TRBV29-1
CSVGGTGVYNEQFF
>TRBJ2-7|TRBV10-3
CAISGLADSYEQYF
>TRBJ2-7|TRBV6-1
CASSELPGGYGPYEQYF
>TRBJ2-7|TRBV11-3
CASSSTGNEQYF
>TRBJ2-1|TRBV9
CASSVVAGDYNEQFF
>TRBJ2-1|TRBV14
CASSQGTSGGDEQFF
>TRBJ2-1|TRBV5-4
CASSPYIAESSYNEQFF
>TRBJ1-1|TRBV5-4
CASSWKTGVYTEAFF
>TRBJ1-2|TRBV6-5
CASRGPGQGYGYTF
>TRBJ2-2|TRBV7-7
CASSFPLGERGGELFF
>TRBJ1-2|TRBV29-1
CSVEFWGQDGYTF
>TRBJ1-2|TRBV6-6
CASSYGQSYGYTF